The TCR beta chain described here comes from a study of circulating and synovial CD4+ cells in juvenile arthritis. Deletions cut 2 bases from V and 3 bases from J, with 18 bases between. This CDR3 is 16 amino acids long. Germline lookup yields CDR1 SGHRS and CDR2 YFSETQ. With regard to this clone: As yet, its antigen is unknown.

Study-wide results and caveats: These repertoires were less diverse than bulk blood CD4 repertoires. Deeper sequencing increased measured overlap with synovial clonotypes. T cell genome counts differed by at least an order of magnitude between CPL and CD4 samples. Circulating pathogenic-like lymphocytes shared a substantially higher fraction of CDR3 sequences with synovium than bulk blood.

TCRdb's table, derived via immunoSEQ multiplex PCR, lists solely in-frame clones and lacks some. The sample includes fewer than 40,000 clones, around 93% of them seen just once. The chain is built from TRBV5-1 and TRBJ2-7; perhaps TRBD1 as D (5 bases). The sequenced sample consisted of CD4+ T cells from blood. This sequence was found in a human donor with juvenile idiopathic arthritis. Here the CDR3 DNA reads TGCGCCAGCAGCTTCACCACAGGAACGGTGGTCTACGAGCAGTACTTC. Translation gives CASSFTTGTVVYEQYF.